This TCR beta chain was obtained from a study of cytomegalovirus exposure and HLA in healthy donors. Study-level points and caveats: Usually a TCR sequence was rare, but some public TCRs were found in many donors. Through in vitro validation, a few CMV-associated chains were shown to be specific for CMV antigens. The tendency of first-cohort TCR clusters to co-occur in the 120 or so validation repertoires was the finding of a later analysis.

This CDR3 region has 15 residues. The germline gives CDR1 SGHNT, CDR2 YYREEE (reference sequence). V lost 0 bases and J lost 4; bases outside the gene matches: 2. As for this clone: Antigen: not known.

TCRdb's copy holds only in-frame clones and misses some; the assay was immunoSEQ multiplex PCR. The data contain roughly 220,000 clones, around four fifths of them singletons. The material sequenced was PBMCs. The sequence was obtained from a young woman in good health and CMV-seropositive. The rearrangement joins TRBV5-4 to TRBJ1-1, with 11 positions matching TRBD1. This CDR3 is CASSLVGQGVTEAFF. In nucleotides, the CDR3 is TGTGCCAGCAGCTTGGTGGGACAGGGGGTCACTGAAGCTTTCTTT. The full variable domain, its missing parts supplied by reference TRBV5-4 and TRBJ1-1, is ETGVTQSPTHLIKTRGQQVTLRCSSQSGHNTVSWYQQALGQGPQFIFQYYREEENGRGNFPPRFSGLQFPNYSSELNVNALELDDSALYLCASSLVGQGVTEAFFGQGTRLTVV.